This T cell receptor (beta chain) was sequenced for a study of blood T cell repertoires in COVID-19. Whole-study context: Donors in the United States, Italy and Spain gave samples during acute or convalescent COVID-19. T cells, B-cell-depleted T cells, or PBMCs provided the cDNA or gDNA that served as material.

Authors' processing steps: Estimation of nucleated cell counts relied on the amplification of reference gene primers. The protocol was immunoSEQ multiplex PCR, while the TCRdb copy is restricted to in-frame clones and leaves out a portion. For V, J and clone size, that table is used; D and trimming come from the DNA. Altogether 250,000 to 300,000 clones are present, about nine tenths being singletons, with the ten largest covering about 2%. The CDR3 spans 13 residues. Germline CDR1 SQVTM, CDR2 ANQGSEA. Trimming stripped 2 bases from V and 3 bases from J, with 10 bases between. Grouping used clinical history reported by participants in a survey and questionnaire.

This sequence joins TRBV29-1 and TRBJ1-2; the D gene is possibly TRBD1 (6 bases). The sequence derives from a woman in her forties with acute COVID-19. Material: PBMCs or T cells enriched from blood (not recorded which). In DNA form, the CDR3 reads TGCAGCGTTGAACGGGCAGGGGACTATGGCTACACCTTC. Translating gives CSVERAGDYGYTF. Filled out from reference TRBV29-1 and TRBJ1-2, the complete variable domain reads SAVISQKPSRDICQRGTSLTIQCQVDSQVTMMFWYRQQPGQSLTLIATANQGSEATYESGFVIDKFPISRPNLTFSTLTVSNMSPEDSSIYLCSVERAGDYGYTFGSGTRLTVV.